This T cell receptor beta chain was found in a study of OX40 agonist ivuxolimab in advanced cancers. Study-level points and caveats: At 0.1 to 3.0 mg/kg and by week 6, CD4+ and CD8+ T cells in the blood had expanded clonally.

The CDR3 spans 15 residues. CDR1 MNHEY and CDR2 SMNVEV come from the germline V gene (reference sequence). V gave up 3 bases and J gave up 2 bases, with 11 bases separating them. The cohort excluded patients with autoimmune disease history or systemic immunosuppression. Cycle 7 day 1, cycle 4 day 1, and baseline were the timepoints at which blood was sampled. Profiled with immunoSEQ multiplex PCR; TCRdb holds only in-frame clones, not every one. The sample records about 5,100 clones, over 60% being singletons. Comments on this clone: Its antigen is not known.

J is TRBJ1-5 and V is TRBV27, with a weak D call TRBD1 (5 bases). The source of this sequence is an adult with an advanced solid tumor such as melanoma, head and neck, liver or kidney cancer. This sample comprised CD4+ or CD8+ T cells sorted from blood, obtained in a trial of the OX40 agonist ivuxolimab. The CDR3 loop is CASSFPQGGNQPQHF. CDR3 DNA sequence: TGTGCCAGCAGTTTCCCCCAGGGAGGCAATCAGCCCCAGCATTTT.